This T cell receptor beta chain is from a study of control samples from healthy donors and cancer patients. With 3 bases clipped from V and 4 bases from J, the junction kept 12 bases outside the gene matches. From germline, CDR1 is KGHSH and CDR2 LQKENI. The CDR3 consists of 17 residues. Method: immunoSEQ multiplex PCR; TCRdb's copy keeps in-frame clones and lacks some. The data show about 72,000 clones, approximately 92% seen once. Specimen: blood. The receptor's source is an older woman in good health. V is TRBV18 and J is TRBJ1-2; 9 nucleotides agree with TRBD1. This CDR3 is CASSPNTPGQGSYGYTF. CDR3 DNA sequence: TGTGCCAGCTCACCTAATACTCCGGGACAGGGAAGCTATGGCTACACCTTC.